The 20 T cell receptor beta chains given below trace back to one sample, sequenced in a study of cytomegalovirus exposure and HLA in healthy donors. Primers included in the PCR were 60 Vbeta and 13 Jbeta primers. Sequencing used immunoSEQ multiplex PCR; TCRdb keeps in-frame clones, though not all of them. The sample has around 130,000 clones; roughly 80% are singletons. The sequenced sample consisted of PBMCs. The receptors here all came from a woman aged 35 to 49 in good health and CMV-seronegative.

The J gene is TRBJ2-1, the V gene TRBV4-3, with D possibly matching TRBD2 (6 bases). This CDR3 has 13 residues. The V and J ends lost 4 bases and 8 bases respectively, with 12 bases between them. Germline-derived CDR1 and CDR2 are LGHNA and YSLEER. The CDR3 nucleotides are TGCGCCAGCAGCCTGGAGGGGTGGGATGAGCAGTTCTTC. The encoded protein is CASSLEGWDEQFF.

The V and J genes are TRBV6-1 and TRBJ2-7; unclear D gene. Trimming removed 1 base from V and 2 bases from J, with 12 bases in between. This CDR3 is 15 amino acids long. Per the germline V gene, CDR1 is MNHNS and CDR2 is SASEGT. In DNA form, the CDR3 reads TGTGCCAGCAGTGAAGTGAACGGTTTCCCCTACGAGCAGTACTTC. Its protein is CASSEVNGFPYEQYF.

The CDR3: CASKISGTAPYGYTF. The CDR3 DNA reads as TGTGCCAGCAAAATCTCCGGGACAGCGCCCTATGGCTACACCTTC. This chain links TRBV4-2 with TRBJ1-2; 7 bases line up with TRBD1. This CDR3 is 15 amino acids long. Germline V gene lookup returns CDR1 LGHNA and CDR2 YNFKEQ. The trim removed 7 bases at V and 4 bases at J, leaving 12 bases unmatched.

This clone was seen more than once but under ten times. This sequence joins TRBV28 and TRBJ1-2, with D tentatively TRBD1 (5 bases). V lost 5 bases to trimming and J lost 3 bases, with 19 bases between them. Germline CDR1 and CDR2: MDHEN and SYDVKM. There are 16 residues in the CDR3. The CDR3 here is CASSTISGFGDYGYTF. CDR3 bases: TGTGCCAGCAGTACTATCTCAGGGTTTGGGGACTATGGCTACACCTTC.

The chain combines TRBV27 with TRBJ1-6; D is undetermined. V gave up 2 bases and J gave up 7 bases, with 3 bases separating them. CDR3 length equals 12 residues. Per germline, CDR1 MNHEY and CDR2 SMNVEV (reference sequence). This CDR3 reads CASSLANSPLHF. The CDR3 coding sequence is TGTGCCAGCAGTTTAGCGAATTCACCCCTCCACTTT.

The genes are TRBV6-1 and TRBJ1-1; D is uncertain. Looked up from germline, CDR1 is MNHNS and CDR2 is SASEGT. Trimming took off 1 base at V and 10 bases at J, with 13 bases between the two ends. This CDR3 contains 13 residues. The CDR3 reads CASSEGAGVGAFF. CDR3 in DNA: TGTGCCAGCAGTGAAGGGGCCGGGGTGGGAGCTTTCTTT.

The J gene is TRBJ2-5, the V gene TRBV15; 8 positions match TRBD2. The CDR3 is 15 amino acids. Looked up from germline, CDR1 is LNHNV and CDR2 is YYDKDF (reference sequence). The J segment lost 5 bases and the V segment lost 6 bases, leaving 11 bases of the junction unmatched. CDR3: CATRGAGDPKETQYF. Here the CDR3 DNA reads TGTGCCACCAGGGGAGCGGGAGACCCGAAGGAGACCCAGTACTTC.

The rearrangement links TRBV4-3 to TRBJ2-1, with D perhaps TRBD1 (5 bases). The CDR3 has 15 residues. The germline V gene has CDR1 LGHNA and CDR2 YSLEER. The V gene lost 1 base and the J gene lost 7 bases, with 14 bases spanning the gap. The CDR3: CASSQAWGSGNEQFF. In DNA, the CDR3 is TGCGCCAGCAGCCAAGCCTGGGGCAGTGGGAATGAGCAGTTCTTC.

The chain has TRBV7-8 and TRBJ2-7; 9 positions match TRBD2. From germline, CDR1 is SGHVS and CDR2 FQNEAQ. The CDR3 sequence is 18 residues long. V was clipped by 5 bases and J by 2 bases; unmatched bases: 16. CDR3 nucleotide sequence: TGTGCCAGCAGCCTGGGGGCGGGAGGGCCGTATAGAACCTACGAGCAGTACTTC. Translated: CASSLGAGGPYRTYEQYF.

The chain employs TRBV14 and TRBJ2-1; 8 positions agree with TRBD1. Germline lookup yields CDR1 SGHDN and CDR2 FVKESK. The CDR3 is 19 residues long. V lost 1 base and J lost 4; bases outside the gene matches: 15. The CDR3 reads CASSQGGDRGLGEYNEQFF. For the CDR3, the DNA is TGTGCCAGCAGCCAAGGCGGAGACAGGGGCTTGGGGGAATACAATGAGCAGTTCTTC.

V and J are TRBV11-2 and TRBJ2-7; 7 bases agree with TRBD1. Trimming at V came to 4 bases and at J to 1 base, leaving 7 bases not matched to a gene. CDR3 length equals 15 residues. Per the germline V gene, CDR1 is SGHAT and CDR2 is FQNNGV. The CDR3: CASSSFTGESYEQYF. For the CDR3, the DNA is TGTGCCAGCAGCTCATTTACAGGGGAGTCCTACGAGCAGTACTTC.

The chain recombines TRBV2 with TRBJ2-7, with TRBD1 matching over 8 bases. The CDR3 length is 14 residues. V shed 6 bases, J shed 4 bases, and the junction held 8 bases outside the gene matches. CDR1 is SNHLY and CDR2 is FYNNEI in the germline V gene. The CDR3 nucleotides read TGTGCCAGCAGCCTCGACAGGGGACGGTACGAGCAGTACTTC. As protein: CASSLDRGRYEQYF.

The gene calls are TRBV25-1 and TRBJ2-2; D is perhaps TRBD1 (6 bases). Trimming removed 4 bases at V and 0 bases at J, with 12 bases between. Germline assignment: CDR1 MGHDK and CDR2 SYGVNS. The CDR3 consists of 16 residues. The chain's CDR3 is CASSGRGLANTGELFF. Here the CDR3 DNA reads TGTGCCAGCAGTGGCAGGGGCTTAGCGAACACCGGGGAGCTGTTTTTT.

V and J are TRBV19 and TRBJ1-2; possibly TRBD1 for D (6 bases). The germline gives CDR1 LNHDA, CDR2 SQIVND (reference sequence). Trimming shortened V by 7 bases and J by 0 bases, and 12 bases separated the two germline ends. The CDR3 has 14 amino acids. The CDR3 spells CASKLDSANYGYTF. The CDR3 DNA reads as TGTGCCAGTAAGCTGGACAGCGCTAACTATGGCTACACCTTC.

The gene calls are TRBV27 and TRBJ2-1, with TRBD2 matching 7 bases. Germline values: CDR1 MNHEY, CDR2 SMNVEV (reference sequence). This CDR3 contains 14 residues. Trimming at V came to 9 bases and at J to 4 bases, leaving 9 bases not matched to a gene. The CDR3 DNA is TGTGCCAGTTCGGGCGGGAGCCTATACAATGAGCAGTTCTTC. This gives the protein CASSGGSLYNEQFF.

The chain joins TRBV7-6 to TRBJ1-4; D is unclear. Germline values: CDR1 SGHVS, CDR2 FNYEAQ. V was cut by 0 bases and J by 4 bases, with 3 bases left in between. The CDR3 spans 13 residues. The CDR3: CASSLAYNEKLFF. The CDR3 nucleotides read TGTGCCAGCAGCTTAGCGTATAATGAAAAACTGTTTTTT.

CDR3 amino acids: CASSGRSGGAYNEQFF. The CDR3 DNA follows: TGTGCCAGCAGCGGACGTAGCGGGGGGGCCTACAATGAGCAGTTCTTC. V and J are TRBV7-9 and TRBJ2-1; 11 bases match TRBD2. The J segment lost 2 bases and the V segment lost 5 bases, leaving 5 bases of the junction unmatched. Germline V gene lookup returns CDR1 SEHNR and CDR2 FQNEAQ (reference sequence). The CDR3 has 16 amino acids.

This clone was found a few times. The chain employs TRBV5-1 and TRBJ1-4; D not resolved. The germline gives CDR1 SGHRS, CDR2 YFSETQ. The length of the CDR3 is 14 residues. V was clipped by 0 bases and J by 7 bases, with 10 bases between them. CDR3 nucleotides: TGCGCCAGCAGCTTGGGCGGGGTCAGTGAAAAACTGTTTTTT. Translation: CASSLGGVSEKLFF.

This sequence joins TRBV6-6 and TRBJ2-1; D gene unclear. Trimming left V 6 bases short and J 3 bases short, with 12 bases between. This CDR3 comprises 14 residues. Germline V gene data show CDR1 as MNHNY and CDR2 as SVGAGI (reference sequence). As DNA, the CDR3 is TGTGCCAGCAGCCGAGGTTCAGTCTACAATGAGCAGTTCTTC. It yields the protein CASSRGSVYNEQFF.

The chain links TRBV7-9 to TRBJ2-2, with 10 bases identical to TRBD2. The ends lost 5 bases at V and 1 base at J; junction bases unmatched: 10. CDR1 SEHNR and CDR2 FQNEAQ come from the germline V gene (reference sequence). The CDR3 consists of 18 residues. CDR3 DNA sequence: TGTGCCAGCAGCCACGGGAGCGGGAGGGCCCTGAACACCGGGGAGCTGTTTTTT. Translation: CASSHGSGRALNTGELFF.